This T cell receptor beta chain is from a study of control samples from healthy donors and cancer patients. Germline CDR1 and CDR2: SNHLY and FYNNEI. The CDR3 spans 13 residues. Deletions cut 5 bases from V and 8 bases from J, with 15 bases between. Generated by immunoSEQ multiplex PCR, the TCRdb table keeps only in-frame clones and is missing some. The data contain over 75,000 clones, about nine tenths of them seen just once; the ten biggest clones take up 15% to 18%. Specimen: blood. The clonotype originates from a man aged 30-40 years in good health. The chain joins TRBV2 to TRBJ1-2; tentatively, D is TRBD1 (6 bases). CDR3 amino acids: CASSLRGRDGYTF. CDR3 DNA: TGTGCCAGCAGTCTCAGGGGACGGGACGGCTACACCTTC.